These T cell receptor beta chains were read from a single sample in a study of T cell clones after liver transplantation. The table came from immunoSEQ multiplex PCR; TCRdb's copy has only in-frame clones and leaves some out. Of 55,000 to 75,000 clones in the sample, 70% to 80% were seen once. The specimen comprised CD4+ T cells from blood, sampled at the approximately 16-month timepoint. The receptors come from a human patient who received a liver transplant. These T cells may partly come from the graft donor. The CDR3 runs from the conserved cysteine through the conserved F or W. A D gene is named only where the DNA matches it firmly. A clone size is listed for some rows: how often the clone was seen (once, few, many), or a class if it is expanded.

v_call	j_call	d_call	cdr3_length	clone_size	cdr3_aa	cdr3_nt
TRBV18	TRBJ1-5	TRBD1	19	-	CASSPQPRSGTGVRQPQHF	TGTGCCAGCTCACCCCAACCTCGTAGTGGGACAGGGGTAAGGCAGCCCCAGCATTTT
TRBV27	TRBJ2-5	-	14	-	CASSSGQGGRSQYF	TGTGCCAGCAGCTCAGGACAGGGAGGGAGGTCCCAGTACTTC
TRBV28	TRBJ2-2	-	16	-	CASSLSGRANTGELFF	TGTGCCAGCAGTTTATCGGGCAGAGCGAACACCGGGGAGCTGTTTTTT
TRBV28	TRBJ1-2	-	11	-	CASRAPYGYTF	TGTGCCAGCAGGGCGCCTTATGGCTACACCTTC
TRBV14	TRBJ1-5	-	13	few	CASSQDTNQPQHF	TGTGCCAGCAGCCAAGATACCAATCAGCCCCAGCATTTT
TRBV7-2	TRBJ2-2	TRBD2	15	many	CASSLVVSGRGELFF	TGTGCCAGCAGCTTAGTAGTTAGCGGGAGGGGGGAGCTGTTTTTT
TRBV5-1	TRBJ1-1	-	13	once	CASRPERDTEAFF	TGCGCCAGTCGACCCGAGCGGGACACTGAAGCTTTCTTT
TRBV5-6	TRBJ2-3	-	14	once	CASSQTGFTDTQYF	TGTGCCAGCAGCCAGACAGGTTTCACAGATACGCAGTATTTT
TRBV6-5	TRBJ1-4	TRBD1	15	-	CASSPTGTGGEKLFF	TGTGCCAGCAGTCCTACTGGGACAGGAGGGGAAAAACTGTTTTTT
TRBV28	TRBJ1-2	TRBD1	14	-	CASSPYIGTGGAYF	TGTGCCAGCAGTCCATACATCGGGACAGGGGGCGCGTACTTC
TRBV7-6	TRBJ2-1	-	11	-	CASSPGNEQFF	TGTGCCAGCAGCCCCGGGAATGAGCAGTTCTTC
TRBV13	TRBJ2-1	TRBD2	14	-	CASSPGGAHNEQFF	TGTGCCAGCTCCCCCGGGGGGGCCCACAATGAGCAGTTCTTC
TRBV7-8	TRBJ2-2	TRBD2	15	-	CASRVSGVNTGELFF	TGTGCCAGCAGGGTTAGCGGGGTTAACACCGGGGAGCTGTTTTTT
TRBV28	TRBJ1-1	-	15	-	CASKILGGANTEAFF	TGTGCCAGCAAAATACTTGGGGGCGCGAACACTGAAGCTTTCTTT
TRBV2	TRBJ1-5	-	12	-	CASSEEAQPQHF	TGTGCCAGCAGTGAAGAGGCCCAGCCCCAGCATTTT
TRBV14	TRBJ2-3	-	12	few	CASSDQNGGQYF	TGTGCCAGCAGCGACCAAAACGGTGGGCAGTATTTT
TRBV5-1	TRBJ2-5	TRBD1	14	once	CASSFGTAQETQYF	TGCGCCAGCAGCTTCGGGACAGCTCAAGAGACCCAGTACTTC
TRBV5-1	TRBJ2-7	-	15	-	CASSLVAGSSYEQYF	TGCGCCAGCAGCTTGGTGGCAGGGAGCTCCTACGAGCAGTACTTC
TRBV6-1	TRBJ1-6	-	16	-	CASSEQFSSYNSPLHF	TGTGCCAGCAGTGAACAATTTAGCTCCTATAATTCACCCCTCCACTTT
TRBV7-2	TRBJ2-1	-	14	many	CASSLGNSYNEQFF	TGTGCCAGCAGCTTAGGGAACTCCTACAATGAGCAGTTCTTC
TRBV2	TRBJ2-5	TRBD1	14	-	CASRRDRGKETQYF	TGTGCCAGCAGGAGAGACAGGGGAAAGGAGACCCAGTACTTC
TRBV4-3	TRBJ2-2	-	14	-	CASSQESYTGELFF	TGCGCCAGCAGCCAAGAATCATACACCGGGGAGCTGTTTTTT
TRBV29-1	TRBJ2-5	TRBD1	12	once	CSAQGAGETQYF	TGCAGCGCACAGGGGGCGGGGGAGACCCAGTACTTC
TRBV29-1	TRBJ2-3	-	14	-	CSAAPALSTDTQYF	TGCAGCGCCGCACCCGCTCTTAGCACAGATACGCAGTATTTT
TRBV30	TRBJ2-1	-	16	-	CAWSVKGSASYNEQFF	TGTGCCTGGAGTGTAAAGGGCTCCGCCTCCTACAATGAGCAGTTCTTC
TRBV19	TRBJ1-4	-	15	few	CASSILVTTNEKLFF	TGTGCCAGTAGTATATTAGTTACAACTAATGAAAAACTGTTTTTT
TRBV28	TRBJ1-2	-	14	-	CASSPLGNNYGYTF	TGTGCCAGCAGCCCCTTGGGAAATAACTATGGCTACACCTTC